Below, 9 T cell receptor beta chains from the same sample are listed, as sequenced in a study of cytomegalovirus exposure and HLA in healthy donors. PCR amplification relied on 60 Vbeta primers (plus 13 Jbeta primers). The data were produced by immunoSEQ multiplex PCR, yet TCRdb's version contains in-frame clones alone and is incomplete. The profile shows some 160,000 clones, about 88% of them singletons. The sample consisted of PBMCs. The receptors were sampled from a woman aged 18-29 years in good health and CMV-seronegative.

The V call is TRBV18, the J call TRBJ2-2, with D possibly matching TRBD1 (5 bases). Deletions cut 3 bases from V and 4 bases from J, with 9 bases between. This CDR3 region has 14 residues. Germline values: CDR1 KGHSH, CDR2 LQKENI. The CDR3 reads CASSPEQATGELFF. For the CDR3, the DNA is TGTGCCAGCTCACCGGAACAGGCCACCGGGGAGCTGTTTTTT.

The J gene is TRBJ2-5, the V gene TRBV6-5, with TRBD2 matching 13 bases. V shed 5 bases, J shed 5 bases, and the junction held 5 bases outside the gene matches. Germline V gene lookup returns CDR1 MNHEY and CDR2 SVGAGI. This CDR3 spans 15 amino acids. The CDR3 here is CASSRTSGSRETQYF. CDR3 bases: TGTGCCAGCAGTCGGACTAGCGGGAGTCGGGAGACCCAGTACTTC.

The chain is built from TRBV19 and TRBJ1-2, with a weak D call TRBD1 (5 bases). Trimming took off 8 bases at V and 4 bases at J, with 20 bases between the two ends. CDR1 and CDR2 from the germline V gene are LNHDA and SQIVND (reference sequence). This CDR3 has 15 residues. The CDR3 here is CASGSGTATIYGYTF. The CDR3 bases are TGTGCCAGTGGATCCGGGACTGCAACTATCTATGGCTACACCTTC.

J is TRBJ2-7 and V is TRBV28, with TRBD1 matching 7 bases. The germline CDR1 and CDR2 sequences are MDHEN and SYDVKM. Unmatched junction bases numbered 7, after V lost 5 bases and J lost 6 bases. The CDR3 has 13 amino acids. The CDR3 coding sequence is TGTGCCAGCAGTCCGGGACAGCCTTCCGAGCAGTACTTC. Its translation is CASSPGQPSEQYF.

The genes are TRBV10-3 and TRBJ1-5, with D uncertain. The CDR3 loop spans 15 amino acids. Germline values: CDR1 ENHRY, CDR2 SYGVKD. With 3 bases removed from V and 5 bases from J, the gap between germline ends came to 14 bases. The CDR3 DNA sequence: TGTGCCATCAGTGACACCGCGGAATTAGATCAGCCCCAGCATTTT. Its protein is CAISDTAELDQPQHF.

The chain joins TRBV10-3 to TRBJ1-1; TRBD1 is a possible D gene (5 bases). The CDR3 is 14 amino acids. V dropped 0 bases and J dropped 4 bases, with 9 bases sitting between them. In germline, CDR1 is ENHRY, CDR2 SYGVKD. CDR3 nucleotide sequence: TGTGCCATCAGTGAGTCGGACACTACCACTGAAGCTTTCTTT. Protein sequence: CAISESDTTTEAFF.

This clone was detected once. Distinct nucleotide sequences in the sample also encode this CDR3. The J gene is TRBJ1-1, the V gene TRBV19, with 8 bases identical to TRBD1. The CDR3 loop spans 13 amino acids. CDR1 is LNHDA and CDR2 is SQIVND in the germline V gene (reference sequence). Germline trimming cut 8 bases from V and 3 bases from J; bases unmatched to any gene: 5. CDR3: CASRQDRDTEAFF. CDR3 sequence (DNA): TGTGCCAGTCGACAGGACAGGGACACTGAAGCTTTCTTT.

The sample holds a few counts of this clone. CDR3 amino acids: CASSLTGPANEQFF. The CDR3 nucleotides read TGTGCCAGCAGCTTGACAGGGCCCGCGAATGAGCAGTTCTTC. The rearrangement joins TRBV5-5 to TRBJ2-1, with a possible D match to TRBD1 (6 bases). Trimming removed 1 base at V and 7 bases at J, with 12 bases between. This CDR3 contains 14 residues. Looked up from germline, CDR1 is SGHKS and CDR2 is YYEKEE (reference sequence). The full variable domain, completed using reference TRBV5-5 and TRBJ2-1, is DAGVTQSPTHLIKTRGQQVTLRCSPISGHKSVSWYQQVLGQGPQFIFQYYEKEERGRGNFPDRFSARQFPNYSSELNVNALLLGDSALYLCASSLTGPANEQFFGPGTRLTVL.

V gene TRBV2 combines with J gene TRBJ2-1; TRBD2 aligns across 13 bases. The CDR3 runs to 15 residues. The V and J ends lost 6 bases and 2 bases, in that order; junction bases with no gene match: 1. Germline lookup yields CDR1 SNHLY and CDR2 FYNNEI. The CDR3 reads CASSGTSGAYNEQFF. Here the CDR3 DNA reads TGTGCCAGCAGCGGGACTAGCGGGGCCTACAATGAGCAGTTCTTC.